This T cell receptor (beta chain) was observed in a study of T cells in Graves' hyperthyroidism and ophthalmopathy (dated by TCRdb to the late 2010s). A note on the overall study: Peripheral blood was collected at initial diagnosis, before any treatment. For training and testing, the 100 or so patients in the discovery cohort were randomly divided in a 7:3 ratio. After sampling, hyperthyroidism patients received methimazole starting at 30 mg daily, and ophthalmopathy patients received high-dose intravenous methylprednisolone. In addition, the study compared T-cell repertoires in thyroid tissue and in blood from roughly 6 Graves' hyperthyroidism patients. TCR Vbeta CDR3 sequencing of 135 peripheral blood samples (43 ophthalmopathy, 75 or so hyperthyroidism and approximately 17 progressor patients) is reported in the paper. Whether ophthalmopathy could be predicted prospectively was tested in an independent validation cohort made up of approximately 19 hyperthyroidism patients plus 17 patients who later progressed to ophthalmopathy. TCR V-J signatures able to tell the groups apart were searched for in a discovery cohort of about a hundred patients, of whom under 45 had Graves' ophthalmopathy and around 56 had stable Graves' hyperthyroidism.

Graves' hyperthyroidism was defined as stable when no progression to ophthalmopathy occurred over 18 months of follow-up. Hyperthyroidism patients were newly diagnosed, with disease duration under 2 months, and aged 18 to 65 years. Exclusion was applied to patients with uncontrolled infections, other autoimmune diseases, pregnancy or lactation. Diagnoses were established on the basis of clinical symptoms, serum thyroxine and TRAb, thyroid ultrasound, and orbital computed tomography. PBMCs were isolated from about 9 ml of fresh peripheral blood by Ficoll-Paque density gradient centrifugation. Total RNA was extracted with Trizol reagent, and quality was checked on an Agilent 2100 Bioanalyzer. The paper as a whole reports these results and caveats: Most expanded thyroid clonotypes (frequency above 0.001) were also detected in blood, suggesting blood repertoires may reflect thyroid immune responses. Ophthalmopathy was separated from stable hyperthyroidism by a 13 V-J signature model, with 85% to 90% sensitivity and approximately 81% specificity obtained in cross-validation and 80%/75% obtained in testing. Sample size was not statistically predetermined, and blinding of investigators to group allocation was not performed. In validation, the model predicted progression to ophthalmopathy with just under 71% sensitivity and approximately 72% specificity, a median of around 6.6 months before onset.

This clonotype was observed a handful of times. Its antigen remains undetermined. One base away there is no much larger clone; base qualities are not given. Amplification of TCR beta CDR3 regions was carried out from RNA transcripts. A first-round RT-PCR of the TCR CDR3 used the HTBI primer set with the Qiagen OneStep RT-PCR kit. A second multiplex PCR round built the libraries, followed by size selection and purification. Paired-end sequencing of the libraries was performed with 100 bp reads on an Illumina HiSeq2000. Concerning the study's data processing: Raw data were processed with SOAPnuke, discarding reads with adapters, uncalled bases, mean Phred below 15, or no exact constant-primer or identifier match. High-quality paired reads were merged using COPE v1.2.5, and each unique nucleotide sequence was defined as a clonotype. Clonotypes were aligned to IMGT TRBV, TRBD and TRBJ reference segments using MiTCR v1.1. Analysis was restricted to V-J combinations with a frequency above 0.0001, which covered just over 98% of repertoires. A TCS score was defined as the ratio of F50 (clonal expansion) to E x V (chaos), with BLOSUM62-based TCRdist applied between CDR3 peptides within each V-J. Welch's t-statistics and random forest reduced fewer than 550 V-J features to some 14, which were used in a naive Bayes classifier (R e1071). In TCRdb, the public reads were trimmed at Q25 with fastp and aligned with MiXCR, with productive beta chains retained. Entries that share a CDR3 protein sequence are merged under the most common genes and DNA. These V and J calls originate from TCRdb's pipeline instead of the authors' own analysis. The sample table holds 550,000 to 650,000 distinct CDR3 sequences, of which around 15% were seen once. The ten largest clones represent roughly 13% of the sample.

Source material: blood. This clonotype was sampled from a woman aged 40-49 years with Graves' hyperthyroidism.

CDR3 loop: CASRGRVTDTQYF. The DNA is TGTGCCAGCAGGGGTAGGGTGACAGATACGCAGTATTTT. The rearranged segments are TRBV6-1 and TRBJ2-3, with no D gene named confidently. V gives up 6 bases and J gives up 3 bases, and the segment between their germline ends measures 10 bases. CDR3 length: 13 amino acids, cysteine to phenylalanine. The DNA shown is the 39-base CDR3, in frame from base 1. CDR1 and CDR2 (MNHNS, SASEGT) derive from the germline V gene.